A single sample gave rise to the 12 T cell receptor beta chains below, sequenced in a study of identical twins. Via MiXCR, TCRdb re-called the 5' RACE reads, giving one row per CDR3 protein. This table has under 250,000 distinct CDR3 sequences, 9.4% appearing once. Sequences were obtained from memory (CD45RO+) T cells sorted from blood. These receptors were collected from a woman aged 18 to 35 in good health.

This chain's CDR3 is CASSLRQGGDEQFF. CDR3 in DNA: TGCGCCAGCAGCCTGCGACAGGGCGGGGATGAGCAGTTCTTC. This chain uses TRBV4-1 with TRBJ2-1; D might be TRBD1 (7 bases). Germline values: CDR1 MGHRA, CDR2 YSYEKL. The CDR3 runs to 14 residues. Deletions cut 4 bases from V and 8 bases from J, with 15 bases between.

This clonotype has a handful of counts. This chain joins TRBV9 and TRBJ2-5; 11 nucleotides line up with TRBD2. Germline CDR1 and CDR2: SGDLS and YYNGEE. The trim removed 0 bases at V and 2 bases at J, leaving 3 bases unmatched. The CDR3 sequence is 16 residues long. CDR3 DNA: TGTGCCAGCAGCGTAGGACTAGCGGGACTTCAAGAGACCCAGTACTTC. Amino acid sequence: CASSVGLAGLQETQYF.

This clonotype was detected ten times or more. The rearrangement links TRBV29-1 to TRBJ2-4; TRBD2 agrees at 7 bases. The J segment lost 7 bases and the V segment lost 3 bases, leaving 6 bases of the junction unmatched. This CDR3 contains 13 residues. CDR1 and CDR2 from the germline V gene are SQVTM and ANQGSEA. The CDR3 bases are TGCAGCGTTGAGCAAGCCGGGGGGAACATTCAGTACTTC. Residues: CSVEQAGGNIQYF.

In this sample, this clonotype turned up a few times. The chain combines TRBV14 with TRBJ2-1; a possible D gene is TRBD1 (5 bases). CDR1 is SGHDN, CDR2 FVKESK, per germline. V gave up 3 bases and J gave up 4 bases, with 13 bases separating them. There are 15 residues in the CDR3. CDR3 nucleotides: TGTGCCAGCAGCCAGCAAGGGGTCCCATACAATGAGCAGTTCTTC. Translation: CASSQQGVPYNEQFF.

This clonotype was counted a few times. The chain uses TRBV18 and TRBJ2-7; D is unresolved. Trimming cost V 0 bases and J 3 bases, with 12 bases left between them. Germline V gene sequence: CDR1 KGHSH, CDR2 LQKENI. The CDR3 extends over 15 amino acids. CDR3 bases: TGTGCCAGCTCACCACCTGGGAAGGGTCTCTACGAGCAGTACTTC. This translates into CASSPPGKGLYEQYF.

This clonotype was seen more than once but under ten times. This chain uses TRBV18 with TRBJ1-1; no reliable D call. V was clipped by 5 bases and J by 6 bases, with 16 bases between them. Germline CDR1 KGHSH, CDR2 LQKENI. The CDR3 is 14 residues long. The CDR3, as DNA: TGTGCCAGCTCATCGGACCCCGAGTATGCTGAAGCTTTCTTT. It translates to CASSSDPEYAEAFF. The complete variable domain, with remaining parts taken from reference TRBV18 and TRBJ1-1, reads NAGVMQNPRHLVRRRGQEARLRCSPMKGHSHVYWYRQLPEEGLKFMVYLQKENIIDESGMPKERFSAEFPKEGPSILRIQQVVRGDSAAYFCASSSDPEYAEAFFGQGTRLTVV.

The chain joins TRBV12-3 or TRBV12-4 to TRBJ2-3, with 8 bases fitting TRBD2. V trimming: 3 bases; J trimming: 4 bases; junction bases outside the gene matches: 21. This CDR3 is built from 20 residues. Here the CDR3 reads CASSFRSSGTRAGEADTQYF. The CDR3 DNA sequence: TGTGCCAGCAGTTTTCGCAGTAGCGGGACTAGAGCGGGGGAAGCAGATACGCAGTATTTT.

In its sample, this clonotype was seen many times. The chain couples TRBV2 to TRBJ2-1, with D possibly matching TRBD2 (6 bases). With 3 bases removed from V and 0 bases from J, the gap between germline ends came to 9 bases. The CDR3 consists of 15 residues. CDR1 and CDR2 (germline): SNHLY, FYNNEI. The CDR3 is CASSEGLSSYNEQFF. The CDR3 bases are TGTGCCAGCAGTGAGGGACTGAGCTCCTACAATGAGCAGTTCTTC. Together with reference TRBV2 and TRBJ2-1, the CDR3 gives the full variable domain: EPEVTQTPSHQVTQMGQEVILRCVPISNHLYFYWYRQILGQKVEFLVSFYNNEISEKSEIFDDQFSVERPDGSNFTLKIRSTKLEDSAMYFCASSEGLSSYNEQFFGPGTRLTVL.

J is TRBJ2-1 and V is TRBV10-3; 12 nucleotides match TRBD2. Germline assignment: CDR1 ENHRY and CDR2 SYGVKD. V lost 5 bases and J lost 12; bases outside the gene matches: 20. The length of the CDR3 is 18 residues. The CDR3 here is CAISPSRLAGGRGRGQFF. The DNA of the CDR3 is TGTGCCATCAGTCCCTCCCGCCTAGCGGGGGGGCGCGGGAGGGGGCAGTTCTTC.

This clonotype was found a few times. CDR3 residues: CASQKTIAGAHEQYF. The CDR3 DNA reads TGTGCCAGCCAGAAAACCATAGCGGGAGCTCACGAGCAGTACTTC. The chain joins TRBV6-2 or TRBV6-3 to TRBJ2-7; 9 nucleotides line up with TRBD2. J was trimmed by 5 bases and V by 8 bases; bases with no gene match: 13. Germline assignment: CDR1 MNHEY and CDR2 SVGEGT. The CDR3 spans 15 residues.

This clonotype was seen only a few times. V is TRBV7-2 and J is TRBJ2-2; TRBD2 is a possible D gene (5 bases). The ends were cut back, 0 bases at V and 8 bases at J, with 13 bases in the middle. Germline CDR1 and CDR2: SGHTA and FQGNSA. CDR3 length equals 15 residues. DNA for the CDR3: TGTGCCAGCAGCTTAGCGCGGGCTATCTCAGGGGAGCTGTTTTTT. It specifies CASSLARAISGELFF.

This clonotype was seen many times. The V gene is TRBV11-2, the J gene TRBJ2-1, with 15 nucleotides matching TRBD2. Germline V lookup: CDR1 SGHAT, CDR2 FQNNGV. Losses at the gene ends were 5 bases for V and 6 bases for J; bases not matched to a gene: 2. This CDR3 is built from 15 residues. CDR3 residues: CASSRTSGGGNEQFF. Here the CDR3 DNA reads TGTGCCAGCAGCCGGACTAGCGGGGGGGGCAATGAGCAGTTCTTC.